The rows below give T cell receptor beta chains drawn from one sample of a study of blood T cell repertoires in COVID-19. Libraries were prepared by immunoSEQ multiplex PCR; TCRdb keeps only in-frame clonotypes and omits some of them. The sample holds about 160,000 clones, 70% to 90% seen once. The sample was PBMCs or T cells enriched from blood (not recorded which). Receptors originate from a woman aged 50 to 65 who had recovered from COVID-19. Both conserved end residues are part of each CDR3. The D gene is left open where the match is weak. Only some rows state a clone size, as once, few, many or a class for expanded clones.

size	J	D	V	DNA	CDR3
NA	TRBJ2-1	TRBD1	TRBV11-2	TGTGCCAGCAAAACCGGGACAGGGATTTTGGAACGGCAGTTCTTC	CASKTGTGILERQFF
NA	TRBJ2-1	TRBD1	TRBV30	TGTGCCTGGGACAGGGATAGGGACAATGAGCAGTTCTTC	CAWDRDRDNEQFF
NA	TRBJ1-6	NA	TRBV20-1	TGCAGTGCTACTGACCAGGTAGAGAATTCACCCCTCCACTTT	CSATDQVENSPLHF
NA	TRBJ1-2	NA	TRBV25-1	TGTGCCAGCAGTGAACTGCTCGGGGGCTACACCTTC	CASSELLGGYTF
NA	TRBJ1-1	NA	TRBV28	TGTGCCAGCAGTACTCAACGGGGGGCGGGAATGAGGGCTTTCTTT	CASSTQRGAGMRAFF
NA	TRBJ1-2	NA	TRBV12-3/TRBV12-4	TGTGCCAGCACCGAGACAGGCTATGGCTACACCTTC	CASTETGYGYTF
NA	TRBJ2-5	NA	TRBV10-2	TGCGCCAGCAGTGAGTCGGTGAGGGTGGACGGGACCCAGTACTTC	CASSESVRVDGTQYF
NA	TRBJ1-6	TRBD1	TRBV9	TGTGCCAGCAGCGTAGATGGGACAGGGTACTCACCCCTCCACTTT	CASSVDGTGYSPLHF
NA	TRBJ1-1	TRBD1	TRBV30	TGTGCCTGGATTGCACCGGGACAGCCAAGCCCCGAAGCTTTCTTT	CAWIAPGQPSPEAFF
once	TRBJ2-5	NA	TRBV3-1/TRBV3-2	TGTGCCAGCAGTCATTCAGAGACCCAGTACTTC	CASSHSETQYF
NA	TRBJ1-2	TRBD1	TRBV12-5	TGTGCTAGTGGTTTGGTAATAGGCGGACAGGGGGCACTTGGCTACACCTTC	CASGLVIGGQGALGYTF
once	TRBJ2-3	NA	TRBV5-1	TGCGCCAGCAGCCCTCCCTTGTCGGATACGCAGTATTTT	CASSPPLSDTQYF
NA	TRBJ2-1	TRBD1	TRBV18	TGTGCCAGCTCGCACCGGGACAGGGGCAGGAATGAGCAGTTCTTC	CASSHRDRGRNEQFF
NA	TRBJ1-4	NA	TRBV27	TGTGCCAGCAGAGGTACACAGGGCCCTGGTGAAAAACTGTTTTTT	CASRGTQGPGEKLFF
NA	TRBJ2-2	TRBD1	TRBV7-9	TGTGCCAGCAGCTTACCGAGGACAGGGAGTGGGGACGGGGAGCTGTTTTTT	CASSLPRTGSGDGELFF
NA	TRBJ1-2	NA	TRBV11-2	TGTGCCAGCAGCTTAGGCGACGGGTTCTATGGCTACACCTTC	CASSLGDGFYGYTF
few	TRBJ2-1	NA	TRBV5-1	TGCGCCAGCACCTGGGGGGATGGGTCCTACAATGAGCAGTTCTTC	CASTWGDGSYNEQFF
NA	TRBJ1-5	NA	TRBV7-2	TGTGCCAGCAGCGCTAGCGTGGCGGCCTGGGGGCAGCCCCAGCATTTT	CASSASVAAWGQPQHF
NA	TRBJ1-2	NA	TRBV30	TGTGCCTGGAGGGGGGGTAGCTATGGCTACACCTTC	CAWRGGSYGYTF
NA	TRBJ1-2	NA	TRBV12-3/TRBV12-4	TGTGCCAGCAGTTATAAGACAAACTATGGCTACACCTTC	CASSYKTNYGYTF
NA	TRBJ1-5	NA	TRBV12-3/TRBV12-4	TGTGCCAGCAGTTTAACAGCCAATCAGCCCCAGCATTTT	CASSLTANQPQHF
NA	TRBJ1-2	NA	TRBV18	TGTGCCAGCTCACCACAGGGGAGCTACACCTTC	CASSPQGSYTF
NA	TRBJ2-1	TRBD1	TRBV6-5	TGTGCCAGCAGGTCCCCCGGGACAGGGGGTTGGGAGCAGTTCTTC	CASRSPGTGGWEQFF
NA	TRBJ1-1	NA	TRBV11-2	TGTGCCAGCAGTTTTGGGGGGGGCACTGAAGCTTTCTTT	CASSFGGGTEAFF
NA	TRBJ2-3	NA	TRBV9	TGTGCCAGCAGCGTAGGGGGGCCTAGCACAGATACGCAGTATTTT	CASSVGGPSTDTQYF
NA	TRBJ1-1	TRBD1	TRBV6-5	TGTGCCAGCAGTTACTCTGGACAGGGACCTGAAGCTTTCTTT	CASSYSGQGPEAFF
NA	TRBJ1-2	NA	TRBV5-1	TGCGCCAGCAGCAATTCACTTCTGGCAGACACAAGGAATGGCTACACCTTC	CASSNSLLADTRNGYTF
NA	TRBJ1-2	NA	TRBV28	TGTGCCAGCAGTTCAGGACAGTCTGTTAACTATGGCTACACCTTC	CASSSGQSVNYGYTF
NA	TRBJ1-1	NA	TRBV5-1	TGCGCCAGCATTAACAGCCAGGGGCCTAACACTGAAGCTTTCTTT	CASINSQGPNTEAFF
NA	TRBJ1-2	NA	TRBV27	TGTGCCAGCAGGGGGGCCGGGGCAGGGAACTATGGCTACACCTTC	CASRGAGAGNYGYTF
few	TRBJ1-5	NA	TRBV28	TGTGCCAGCCAGATTCGGGAGGGCTCATATAGCAATCAGCCCCAGCATTTT	CASQIREGSYSNQPQHF
NA	TRBJ1-2	NA	TRBV5-5	TGTGCCAGCACCAGACAGGAAATGTATGGCTACACCTTC	CASTRQEMYGYTF
few	TRBJ1-4	NA	TRBV5-1	TGCGCCAGCAGCTTGTCGTCGGGATCAAATGAAAAACTGTTTTTT	CASSLSSGSNEKLFF
many	TRBJ2-1	NA	TRBV6-5	TGTGCCAGCACCTTGACAGGCTCCAATGAGCAGTTCTTC	CASTLTGSNEQFF
NA	TRBJ1-4	TRBD1	TRBV6-6	TGTGCCAGCAGTCGGGACAGGGAAAAACTGTTTTTT	CASSRDREKLFF
few	TRBJ1-3	NA	TRBV30	TGTGCCTGGAGTACGGGAGCTGGAAACACCATATATTTT	CAWSTGAGNTIYF
NA	TRBJ2-2	TRBD2	TRBV7-2	TGTGCCAGCAGCTGGAAAACTAGCGGGAGTATATTGGCCGGGGAGCTGTTTTTT	CASSWKTSGSILAGELFF
NA	TRBJ2-3	TRBD2	TRBV27	TGTGCCAGCAGTCTGAGAGGAGGACTAGCGGGAGATACGCAGTATTTT	CASSLRGGLAGDTQYF
once	TRBJ1-5	TRBD1	TRBV6-6	TGTGCCAGCAGCCGGGGGGGACAGGGATCCAATCAGCCCCAGCATTTT	CASSRGGQGSNQPQHF
NA	TRBJ1-2	NA	TRBV27	TGTGCCAGCACAGGCTACACCTTC	CASTGYTF
NA	TRBJ1-2	TRBD1	TRBV5-1	TGCGCCAGCAGCTTGGAAACAGGGGGCGGCTATGGCTACACCTTC	CASSLETGGGYGYTF
NA	TRBJ1-1	TRBD1	TRBV11-3	TGTGCCAGCAGCTTAGGCGGGACAGGCCAGAACACTGAAGCTTTCTTT	CASSLGGTGQNTEAFF
few	TRBJ1-1	NA	TRBV15	TGTGCCACCAGCAGAGATCGACGTAAGACAGCCGAAGCTTTCTTT	CATSRDRRKTAEAFF